This T cell receptor beta chain was sequenced in a study of shared clonotypes between healthy human individuals. Study-level findings and limits: It was the non-shared clonotypes that had lower generation probabilities than clonotypes shared by all four donors.

Comment on this clone: The antigen remains undetermined.

There are 15 residues in the CDR3. The V and J ends lost 6 bases and 2 bases, in that order; junction bases with no gene match: 9. Germline assignment: CDR1 SGHVS and CDR2 FQNEAQ. CD45RO-negative cells were positively selected for CCR7, leaving out terminally differentiated effector memory CD45RA+ cells. Clones were sequenced by immunoSEQ multiplex PCR, and TCRdb holds only the in-frame ones, with some missing. The repertoire holds over 750,000 clones, with about 96% as singletons. This TCR came from a man aged 25-40 years in good health. Sequenced input: naive CD8+ T cells sorted from blood. The chain carries TRBV7-8 and TRBJ2-7; 8 bases match TRBD2. The DNA for the CDR3 is TGTGCCAGCAGACCCACTAGCGGTGGACCCTACGAGCAGTACTTC. Protein product: CASRPTSGGPYEQYF.